This T cell receptor (beta chain) was documented in a study of cytomegalovirus exposure and HLA in healthy donors (dated by TCRdb to 2016 to 2017). Turning to the overall study: In an earlier analysis of 587 of the donors, 250 to 300 Gb of sequence data and 90 million to 120 million unique TCR beta sequences from 150 million to 200 million T cells were reported. An early release that covered approximately 600 HLA-typed donors contained about 300 gigabases of sequencing data and 85 million to 100 million unique TCR sequences. Both class I and class II loci were covered by HLA typing, at four-digit resolution. Among about 360 genotyped donors of the cohort, an average of 235,054 unique TCR beta nucleotide sequences were sequenced per donor, around a sixth of them non-productive. The study aimed to test whether cataloging public T cell receptors could reveal signatures of past pathogen exposure. An earlier analysis of roughly 600 of the donors used high-throughput TCR beta sequencing to judge whether each TCR beta V gene segment behaved as functional or pseudogenic. Of the 398 genotyped donors, 81% fell in the genetic ancestry cluster associated with self-reported Caucasian donors. Four to six DR-DQ haplotypes were handled as single units for association and clustering, since linkage in the cohort was strong. The study profiled the T cell repertoires of 500 to 800 subjects by immunosequencing and related them to cytomegalovirus serostatus. In a later genetic analysis, genome-wide SNP genotypes for about three fifths of the 666 donors were used, and that subset was treated as a discovery cohort. In addition to the first cohort of several hundred subjects, a separate validation cohort of around 110 different subjects was used. The number of typed donors differed by locus: roughly 629-640 for A, B, C, DRB1 and DQB1; approximately 520 for DQA1; 606 for DPA1; and around 450 for DPB1. In the later analysis, no new phenotypic data were used to find candidate immune exposures; instead, reliance was placed on TCR beta sequences and their occurrence across donors. Donor age, sex, ethnicity and CMV serostatus were collected together with the repertoire data. All discovery cohort repertoires had been generated using a single sequencing platform. To predict cytomegalovirus infection status, the study combined high-throughput TCR immunosequencing, statistical association of individual TCRs with disease status, and machine learning. A later analysis re-examined previously published TCR beta repertoires from over 500 donors and added high-resolution HLA genotyping to investigate patterns of TCR occurrence.

Of note for this clone: Its antigen is not yet known. Base quality data are lacking; no much larger clone is found one base away.

After removal of 0 bases from V and 6 bases from J, the junction retains 8 bases not matched to a gene. The CDR3 numbers 17 residues from cysteine through phenylalanine. Only the CDR3 region is kept as DNA, spanning 51 bases read in frame from base 1. CDR1 and CDR2 are read off the germline V gene as LGHNA and YNFKEQ. In total, roughly 670 healthy bone marrow donors made up the cohort. At the time of sampling, all cohort members were nominally healthy, though unrecorded immune exposures were likely present. The donor tested CMV seropositive, placing the donor among the roughly 300 seropositive members of the cohort. A peripheral blood sample was collected from each donor, and TCR beta sequencing was performed on peripheral blood mononuclear cells. The Qiagen DNeasy Blood Extraction Kit was used to extract genomic DNA from the blood cell samples. Study-wide findings and limitations: A further reported finding was that TCR beta sequences accurately predicted the HLA-A and HLA-B alleles for most subjects in the first cohort. An association between a missense DCLRE1C variant and V-gene and J-gene trimming of TCR beta chains was found in a later genetic analysis and replicated in an independent cohort. Most TCR sequences were seen in very few donors, while some public TCRs were found in many individuals. A later analysis found that TCR association rates varied across HLA loci, with DRB1 alleles showing the most associated TCRs and HLA-C alleles the fewest. A group of highly shared sequence variants was considered likely to be a technical artifact of the sequencing pipeline. Assigning TCR associations to individual alleles was difficult when HLA alleles, especially DR and DQ, strongly co-occurred. In a later analysis, HLA-associated TCR beta chains were found to be more clonally expanded and to have lower generation probabilities than equally common non-associated chains. It was suggested by the authors that the approach could potentially be generalized to other disease states and immunological phenotypes. According to a later analysis, parvovirus B19, influenza, CMV and Epstein-Barr virus appeared linked to several top co-occurrence clusters. Cytomegalovirus status was reported to be diagnosed by the classifier with high specificity and sensitivity in both the original and validation cohorts. Some IMGT-functional V segments, including TRBV6-2 and TRBV6-3, could not be distinguished by the 87-base-pair reads and were therefore excluded. The only immune exposure information available for the cohort was CMV serostatus. Most CMV-associated TCR beta chains appeared to be HLA-restricted in a later analysis, and the HLA associations seemed to be driven largely by CMV exposure. HLA typing was unavailable for some donors at each locus, so association tests used only the typed subset. Broadly in line with IMGT annotations, most TCR beta V segments showed up in productive rearrangements about 87% or about 30% of the time in an earlier analysis of 587 of the donors. The presence/absence analyses assumed that sequencing depth was roughly uniform across donors, and that assumption may not be true. Because counts were too low, around 17 rarely observed V segments, including chromosome 9 orphons, were left out of the earlier analysis of about 500 of the donors. Correlated functional status among segregating V segments might be attributable to linkage disequilibrium, but an unknown experimental factor could not be ruled out. According to a later genetic analysis, donors in an Asian-associated ancestry cluster had fewer N-insertions in productive TCRs than the approximately 630-donor mean. A total of 150 or so TCR beta chains were listed by the study as associated with cytomegalovirus. Only TCR beta chains were sequenced in this cohort, and the absence of alpha or paired-chain data limited detectable features. A later analysis associated approximately 17,000 TCR beta sequences with specific HLA alleles at a false discovery rate of 0.05. A few of the identified cytomegalovirus-associated TCR beta chains were confirmed in vitro to be specific for cytomegalovirus antigens.

The library was obtained by the immunoSEQ multiplex PCR assay. For the multiplex PCR, a mixture combining 60 forward primers for TCR Vbeta segments and 13 reverse primers for TCR Jbeta segments was used. A multiplex PCR assay on genomic DNA amplified the CDR3 region of rearranged TCR beta genes. The Illumina HiSeq System was used to sequence the amplified TCR beta libraries as 87-base-pair reads. As for how the authors treated the data: A later analysis tallied around 82 million unique TCR beta chains across the 700 or so repertoires, and some 12 million of those chains were shared by two or more donors. Raw reads were error-corrected and collapsed into unique sequences with a nearest-neighbor algorithm that merged closely related sequences to remove PCR and sequencing errors. V, D and J gene segments were assigned by aligning CDR3 sequences to IMGT reference sequences. For a sequence to be retained, a match of at least six nucleotides was required to both a V gene segment and a J gene segment. Rearrangements were classified as productive when the CDR3 lacked stop codons and remained in frame with V and J, and all other rearrangements were classified as non-productive. CDR3 was defined by IMGT convention, running from the second conserved V-encoded cysteine to the conserved J-encoded phenylalanine. In an earlier analysis of 550 to 650 of the donors, sequences lacking an unambiguous match to a single V gene segment were excluded. An earlier analysis of 587 of the donors called V segments functional above 56.7% productive rearrangements and segregating when the between-donor standard deviation exceeded 5%. A statistical classification framework was built to diagnose cytomegalovirus status from the catalog of TCR beta chain sequences. In a later analysis, V and J genes were assigned by comparing TCR nucleotide sequences against IMGT/GENE-DB human TR gene sequences. A later analysis assigned CDR3 sequences and most-parsimonious VDJ recombination scenarios with the TCRdist pipeline. In a later analysis, every TCR beta chain was defined by the combination of its CDR3 amino acid sequence and its V-gene family, and reads without a unique V-gene family were dropped. To address suspected cross-contamination and a sequencing artifact, a later analysis removed some 620 highly shared, low-generation-probability nucleotide sequences. A later analysis calculated a clonal expansion index for each public chain from normalized within-repertoire ranks of inferred template counts. Generation probabilities in a later analysis came from a VDJ recombination model fitted to out-of-frame rearrangements, and those results were checked against IGoR. A later analysis scored TCR-TCR, TCR-HLA and TCR-CMV co-occurrence with hypergeometric tests, applying a repertoire-size bias correction to TCR pairs. In a later analysis, false discovery rates were estimated by permuting HLA or CMV assignments 20 times. A later analysis grouped co-occurring TCRs with DBSCAN, adding TCRdist sequence similarity when clustering within HLA-allele-positive subsets. Co-occurrence clustering excluded repertoires with fewer than 30,000 or more than 120,000 public chains, plus five with anomalous nucleotide sharing. TCRdb holds this immuneACCESS table with in-frame rearrangements only. Some clones are missing; in checked studies, unresolved V genes explain under half, and the rest has no known cause. Clone size and V and J calls were adopted from that table, with D and trimming inferred from the DNA. The table for this sample lists 70,000 to 100,000 clones; under 80% of them were counted only once. Of the sample, 6.9% falls within the top ten clones.

The sequence came from a woman in her fifties or sixties in good health and CMV-seropositive. What was sequenced was PBMCs. This receptor chain uses TRBV4-2 and TRBJ2-1; TRBD2 aligns with 10 central bases. The DNA sequence follows: TGTGCCAGCAGCCAAGATTCCCTAGCGGGGGTCCTCAATGAGCAGTTCTTC. This gives the protein CASSQDSLAGVLNEQFF.